The rows below give T cell receptor beta chains drawn from one sample of a study of T cell responses to AZD1222 COVID-19 vaccine. Here immunoSEQ multiplex PCR was the method, and the copy in TCRdb shows in-frame clones only, minus some. In the table there are about 120,000 clones, 91% of which are singletons. Material: peripheral blood, obtained on day 0 of AZD1222 vaccination. Source of these receptors: an adult in good health. Both conserved end residues are trimmed from each CDR3.

J: TRBJ2-7
V: TRBV5-6
CDR3: ASSLGAGSLGDEQY

J: TRBJ1-4
V: TRBV7-9
CDR3: ASSLLTGLTNEKLF

J: TRBJ2-7
V: TRBV4-3
CDR3: ASSQGTGPGEQY

J: TRBJ2-2
V: TRBV11-3
CDR3: ASSFGTGELF

J: TRBJ2-1
V: TRBV27
CDR3: ASNAPGVGEQGDEQF

J: TRBJ2-7
V: TRBV25-1
CDR3: ASSAPGTGGYEQY

J: TRBJ1-2
V: TRBV4-1
CDR3: ASSQESGGAYGYT

J: TRBJ1-4
V: TRBV4-2
CDR3: ASSQERQLNNEKLF

J: TRBJ2-1
V: TRBV20-1
CDR3: SASGPRQGAYRNEQF

J: TRBJ2-7
V: TRBV3-1/TRBV3-2
CDR3: ASSQVNRGGYEQY

J: TRBJ2-4
V: TRBV28
CDR3: ASSTTGSWGKNIQY

J: TRBJ2-3
V: TRBV27
CDR3: ASSLLGQFGADTQY

J: TRBJ2-3
V: TRBV11-3
CDR3: ASSDLAGGDTQY

J: TRBJ1-5
V: TRBV28
CDR3: ASSLPPDRLYSNQPQH

J: TRBJ2-5
V: TRBV3-1/TRBV3-2
CDR3: ASSHASGGWETQY

J: TRBJ2-5
V: TRBV6-2/TRBV6-3
CDR3: ASSASSGGIETQY

J: TRBJ2-3
V: TRBV5-1
CDR3: ASSLGGLTDTQY

J: TRBJ1-2
V: TRBV6-1
CDR3: ASSEMGQLYGYT

J: TRBJ1-1
V: TRBV4-3
CDR3: ASSQMDLNTEAF

J: TRBJ2-7
V: TRBV12-3/TRBV12-4
CDR3: ASSLGTGDEQY

J: TRBJ1-1
V: TRBV7-2
CDR3: ASSLAPLESTEAF

J: TRBJ1-1
V: TRBV6-6
CDR3: ASSYSNTEAF

J: TRBJ1-1
V: TRBV6-5
CDR3: ASMEQGNTEAF

J: TRBJ1-4
V: TRBV27
CDR3: ASSPRAGTVNEKLF

J: TRBJ1-1
V: TRBV6-2/TRBV6-3
CDR3: ASSYPVGTGKLVSEAF

J: TRBJ1-1
V: TRBV18
CDR3: ASLSRNTEAF

J: TRBJ2-1
V: TRBV4-3
CDR3: ASSRTQGSYNEQF

J: TRBJ2-7
V: TRBV7-9
CDR3: ASSSRDISYEQY

J: TRBJ2-3
V: TRBV5-1
CDR3: ASSLGQGAVFDTQY

J: TRBJ2-5
V: TRBV10-3
CDR3: AISGTGQETQY

J: TRBJ2-7
V: TRBV10-3
CDR3: AIQSGGDEQY

J: TRBJ2-5
V: TRBV18
CDR3: ASSPPRGETQY

J: TRBJ2-2
V: TRBV28
CDR3: ASSPYTGELF

J: TRBJ2-5
V: TRBV5-1
CDR3: ASSLGGRVQETQY

J: TRBJ2-7
V: TRBV18
CDR3: ASSLGQGIFNYEQY

J: TRBJ2-3
V: TRBV7-3
CDR3: ASSLSVAGSKDTQY

J: TRBJ1-1
V: TRBV18
CDR3: ASSPPGGGEAF

J: TRBJ1-2
V: TRBV5-8
CDR3: ASTMSSGVFNYGYT

J: TRBJ1-4
V: TRBV6-5
CDR3: ASSPGQGFEKLF

J: TRBJ1-2
V: TRBV30
CDR3: AWKRAQGSYGYT

J: TRBJ2-7
V: TRBV18
CDR3: ASSQRTGIFEQY

J: TRBJ2-5
V: TRBV27
CDR3: ASRGLLAGQETQY

J: TRBJ1-1
V: TRBV7-9
CDR3: ASSLGSVGAEAF

J: TRBJ1-6
V: TRBV27
CDR3: ASSRTALYNSPLH

J: TRBJ2-2
V: TRBV28
CDR3: ASSFFGLGTANTGELF

J: TRBJ1-6
V: TRBV6-1
CDR3: ASSEVGASGYSPLH

J: TRBJ1-2
V: TRBV7-9
CDR3: ASSPSAGGNYGYT

J: TRBJ2-5
V: TRBV5-5
CDR3: ASSLAGLIQETQY

J: TRBJ1-3
V: TRBV7-2
CDR3: ASSLNPTGQGIGNTIY

J: TRBJ1-6
V: TRBV11-2
CDR3: ASSQQGVGSPLH

J: TRBJ2-7
V: TRBV11-2
CDR3: ASSLGVDYEQY

J: TRBJ1-1
V: TRBV28
CDR3: ATRGQHEAF

J: TRBJ2-1
V: TRBV9
CDR3: ASSFGGNEQF

J: TRBJ2-1
V: TRBV7-4
CDR3: ASSGTARLGPGDEQF